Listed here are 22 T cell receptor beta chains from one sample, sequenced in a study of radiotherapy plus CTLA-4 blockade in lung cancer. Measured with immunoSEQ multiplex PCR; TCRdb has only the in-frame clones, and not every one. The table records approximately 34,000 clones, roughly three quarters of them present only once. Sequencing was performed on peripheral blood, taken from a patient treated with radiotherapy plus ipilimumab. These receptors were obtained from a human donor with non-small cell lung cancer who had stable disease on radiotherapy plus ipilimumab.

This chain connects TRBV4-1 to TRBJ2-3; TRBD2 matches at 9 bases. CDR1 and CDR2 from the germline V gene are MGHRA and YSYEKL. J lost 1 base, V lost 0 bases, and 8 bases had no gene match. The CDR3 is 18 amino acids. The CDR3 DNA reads TGCGCCAGCAGCCAAGATCTGTTGACTAGCGGTCGCACAGATACGCAGTATTTT. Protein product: CASSQDLLTSGRTDTQYF.

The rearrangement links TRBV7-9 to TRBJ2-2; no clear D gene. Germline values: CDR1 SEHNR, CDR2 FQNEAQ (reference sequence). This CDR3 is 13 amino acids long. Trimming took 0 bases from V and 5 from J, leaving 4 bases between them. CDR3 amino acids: CASSLAGTGELFF. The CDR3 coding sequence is TGTGCCAGCAGCTTAGCGGGGACCGGGGAGCTGTTTTTT.

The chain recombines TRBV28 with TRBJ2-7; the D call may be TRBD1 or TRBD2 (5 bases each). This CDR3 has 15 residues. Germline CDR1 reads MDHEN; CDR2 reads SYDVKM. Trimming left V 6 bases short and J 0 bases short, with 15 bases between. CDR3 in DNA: TGTGCCAGCAGGAGGGACCATCGGCCCTCCTACGAGCAGTACTTC. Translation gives CASRRDHRPSYEQYF.

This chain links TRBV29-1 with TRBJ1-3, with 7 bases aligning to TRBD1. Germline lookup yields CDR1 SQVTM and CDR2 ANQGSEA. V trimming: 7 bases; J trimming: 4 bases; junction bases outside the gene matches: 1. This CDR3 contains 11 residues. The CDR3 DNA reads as TGCAGCGGGGGACAGGGAAACACCATATATTTT. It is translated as CSGGQGNTIYF.

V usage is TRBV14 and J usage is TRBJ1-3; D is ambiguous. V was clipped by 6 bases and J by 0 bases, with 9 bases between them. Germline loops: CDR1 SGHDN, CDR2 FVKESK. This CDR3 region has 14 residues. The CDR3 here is CASRPGFSGNTIYF. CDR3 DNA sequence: TGTGCCAGCAGACCGGGGTTCTCTGGAAACACCATATATTTT.

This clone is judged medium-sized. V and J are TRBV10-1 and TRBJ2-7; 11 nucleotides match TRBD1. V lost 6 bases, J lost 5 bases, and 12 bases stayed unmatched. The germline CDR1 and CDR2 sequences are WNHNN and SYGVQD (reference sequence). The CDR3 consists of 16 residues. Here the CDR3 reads CASRTTPDRGLNEQYF. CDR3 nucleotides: TGCGCCAGCAGGACAACCCCGGACAGGGGGCTGAACGAGCAGTACTTC.

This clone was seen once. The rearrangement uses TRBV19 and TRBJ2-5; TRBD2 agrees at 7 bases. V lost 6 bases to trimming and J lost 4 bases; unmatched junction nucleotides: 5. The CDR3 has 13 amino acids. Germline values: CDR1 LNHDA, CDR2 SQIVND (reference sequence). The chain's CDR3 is CASSPSGPETQYF. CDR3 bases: TGTGCCAGTAGCCCTAGCGGCCCAGAGACCCAGTACTTC.

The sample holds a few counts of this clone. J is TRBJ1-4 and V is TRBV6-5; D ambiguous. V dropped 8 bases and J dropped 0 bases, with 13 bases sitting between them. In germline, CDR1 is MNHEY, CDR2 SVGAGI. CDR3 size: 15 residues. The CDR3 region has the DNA TGTGCCAGCCTAGACGGACGCACAACTAATGAAAAACTGTTTTTT. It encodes CASLDGRTTNEKLFF.

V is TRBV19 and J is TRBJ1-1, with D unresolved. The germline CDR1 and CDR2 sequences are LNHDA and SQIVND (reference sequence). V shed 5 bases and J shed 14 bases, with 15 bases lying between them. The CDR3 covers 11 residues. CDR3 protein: CASSLGGARFF. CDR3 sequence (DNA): TGTGCCAGTAGTTTGGGCGGCGCACGGTTCTTT.

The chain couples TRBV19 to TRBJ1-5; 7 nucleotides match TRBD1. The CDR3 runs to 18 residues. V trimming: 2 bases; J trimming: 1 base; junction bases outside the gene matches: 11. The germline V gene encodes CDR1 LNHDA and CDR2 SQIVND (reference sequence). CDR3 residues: CASSIWGRDSSSNQPQHF. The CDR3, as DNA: TGTGCCAGTAGTATATGGGGCAGGGACAGTTCGAGCAATCAGCCCCAGCATTTT. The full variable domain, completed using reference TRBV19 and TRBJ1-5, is DGGITQSPKYLFRKEGQNVTLSCEQNLNHDAMYWYRQDPGQGLRLIYYSQIVNDFQKGDIAEGYSVSREKKESFPLTVTSAQKNPTAFYLCASSIWGRDSSSNQPQHFGDGTRLSIL.

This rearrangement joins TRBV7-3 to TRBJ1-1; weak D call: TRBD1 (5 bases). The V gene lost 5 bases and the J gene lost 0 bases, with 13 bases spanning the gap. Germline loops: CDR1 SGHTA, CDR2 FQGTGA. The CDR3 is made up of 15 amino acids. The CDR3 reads CASSGLTGLNTEAFF. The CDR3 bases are TGTGCCAGCAGCGGCCTTACAGGCCTGAACACTGAAGCTTTCTTT.

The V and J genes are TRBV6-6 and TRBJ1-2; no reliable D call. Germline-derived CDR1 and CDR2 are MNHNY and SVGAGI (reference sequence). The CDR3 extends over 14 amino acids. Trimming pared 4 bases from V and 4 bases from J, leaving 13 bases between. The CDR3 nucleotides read TGTGCCAGCAGTTCGACCCAGACCGGCTATGGCTACACCTTC. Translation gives CASSSTQTGYGYTF.

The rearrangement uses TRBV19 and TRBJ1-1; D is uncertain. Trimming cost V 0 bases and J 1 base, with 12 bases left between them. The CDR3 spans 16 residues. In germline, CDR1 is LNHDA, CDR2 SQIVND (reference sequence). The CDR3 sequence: CASSIDRSLTNTEAFF. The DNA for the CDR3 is TGTGCCAGTAGTATAGATAGAAGCCTAACGAACACTGAAGCTTTCTTT.

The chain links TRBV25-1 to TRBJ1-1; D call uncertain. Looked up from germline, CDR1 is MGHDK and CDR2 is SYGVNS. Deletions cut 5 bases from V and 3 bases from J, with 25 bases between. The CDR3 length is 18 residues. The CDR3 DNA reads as TGTGCCAGCAGTATCCCCCATCGTACACGTTCGGGTGACACTGAAGCTTTCTTT. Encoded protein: CASSIPHRTRSGDTEAFF.

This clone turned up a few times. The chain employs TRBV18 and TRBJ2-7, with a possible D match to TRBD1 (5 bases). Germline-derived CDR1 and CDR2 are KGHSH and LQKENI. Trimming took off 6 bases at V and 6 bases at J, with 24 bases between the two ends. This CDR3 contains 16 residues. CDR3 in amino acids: CASSPLKVEVTGEQYF. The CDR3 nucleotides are TGTGCCAGCTCCCCTCTGAAGGTCGAGGTCACAGGCGAGCAGTACTTC. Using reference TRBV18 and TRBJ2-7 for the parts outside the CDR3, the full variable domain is NAGVMQNPRHLVRRRGQEARLRCSPMKGHSHVYWYRQLPEEGLKFMVYLQKENIIDESGMPKERFSAEFPKEGPSILRIQQVVRGDSAAYFCASSPLKVEVTGEQYFGPGTRLTVT.

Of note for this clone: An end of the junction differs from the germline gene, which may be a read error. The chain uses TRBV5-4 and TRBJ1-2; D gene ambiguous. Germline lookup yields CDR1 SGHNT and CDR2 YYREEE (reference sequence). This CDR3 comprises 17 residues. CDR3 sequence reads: CASSSPLQAGGNYGHTF. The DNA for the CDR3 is TGTGCCAGCAGCTCCCCGCTTCAGGCAGGCGGTAACTATGGCCACACCTTC.

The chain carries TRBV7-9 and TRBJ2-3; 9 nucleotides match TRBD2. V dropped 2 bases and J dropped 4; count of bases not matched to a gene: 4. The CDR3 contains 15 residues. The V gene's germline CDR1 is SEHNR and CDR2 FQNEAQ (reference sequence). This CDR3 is CASSLTSGRSDTQYF. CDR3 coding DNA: TGTGCCAGCAGCTTAACTAGCGGGCGTTCAGATACGCAGTATTTT.

Written as DNA, the CDR3 is TGTGCCAGCAGTGAAGTCGAGCACAATGAGCAGTTCTTC. Its protein product is CASSEVEHNEQFF. The J gene is TRBJ2-1, the V gene TRBV2, with D unresolved. CDR1 is SNHLY and CDR2 is FYNNEI in the germline V gene. Deletions cut 1 base from V and 5 bases from J, with 6 bases between. The CDR3 consists of 13 residues.

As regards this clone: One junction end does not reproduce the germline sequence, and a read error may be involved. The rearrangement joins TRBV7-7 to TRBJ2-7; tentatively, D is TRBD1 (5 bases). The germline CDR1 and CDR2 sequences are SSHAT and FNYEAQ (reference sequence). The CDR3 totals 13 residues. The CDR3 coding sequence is TGTGCTAGCAGCTCTTCAATGCAGGGAGAGCAGTACTTC. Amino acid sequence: CASSSSMQGEQYF.

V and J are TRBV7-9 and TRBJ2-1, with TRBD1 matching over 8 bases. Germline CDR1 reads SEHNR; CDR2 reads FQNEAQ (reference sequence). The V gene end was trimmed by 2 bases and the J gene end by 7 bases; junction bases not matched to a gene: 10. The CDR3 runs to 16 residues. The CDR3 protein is CASSLTRDRRSNEQFF. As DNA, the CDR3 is TGTGCCAGCAGCTTAACCCGGGACAGGAGATCAAATGAGCAGTTCTTC.

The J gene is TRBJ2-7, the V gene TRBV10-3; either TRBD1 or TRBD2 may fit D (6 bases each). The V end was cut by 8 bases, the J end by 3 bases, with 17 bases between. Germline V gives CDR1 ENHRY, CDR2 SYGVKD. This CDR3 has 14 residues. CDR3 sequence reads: CAIAGGGSFYEQYF. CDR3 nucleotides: TGTGCCATCGCCGGGGGCGGCTCGTTCTACGAGCAGTACTTC.

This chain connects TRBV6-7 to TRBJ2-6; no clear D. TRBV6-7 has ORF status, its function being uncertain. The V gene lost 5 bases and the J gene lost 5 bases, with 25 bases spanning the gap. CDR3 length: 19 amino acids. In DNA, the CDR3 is TGTGCCAGCAGTCATAATCCGCGGTATTTACAAAGTCGGGCCAACGTCCTGACTTTC. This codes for CASSHNPRYLQSRANVLTF.